These T cell receptor beta chains were read from a single sample in a study of control samples from healthy donors and cancer patients. Measured with immunoSEQ multiplex PCR; TCRdb has only the in-frame clones, and not every one. The sample contains under 200,000 clones, 91% of which appear only once. Source material: blood. These receptors originate from a woman in her 30s in good health. Each CDR3 is given with its conserved first and last residue. D genes are given only for firm matches. Only some rows state a clone size, as once, few, many or a class for expanded clones.

d_call: NA; j_call: TRBJ2-5; v_call: TRBV15; clone_size: NA; cdr3_nt: TGTGCCACCAGCAGAGTGGGAGGGGGAGAGACCCAGTACTTC; cdr3_aa: CATSRVGGGETQYF
d_call: TRBD1; j_call: TRBJ2-1; v_call: TRBV11-2; clone_size: few; cdr3_nt: TGTGCCAGCAGCTTAGATAGGATGGGGACAGGGGGCTACAATGAGCAGTTCTTC; cdr3_aa: CASSLDRMGTGGYNEQFF
d_call: NA; j_call: TRBJ1-5; v_call: TRBV19; clone_size: NA; cdr3_nt: TGTGCCAGTAGTATAGGGACGGCTAGCAATCAGCCCCAGCATTTT; cdr3_aa: CASSIGTASNQPQHF
d_call: NA; j_call: TRBJ2-5; v_call: TRBV15; clone_size: few; cdr3_nt: TGTGCCACCAGCATTACCGACAGGAAAGAGACCCAGTACTTC; cdr3_aa: CATSITDRKETQYF
d_call: NA; j_call: TRBJ1-1; v_call: TRBV6-4; clone_size: few; cdr3_nt: TGTGCCAGCAGCGAGACAGGGAACACTGAAGCTTTCTTT; cdr3_aa: CASSETGNTEAFF
d_call: NA; j_call: TRBJ2-3; v_call: TRBV11-3; clone_size: NA; cdr3_nt: TGTGCCAGCAGCTTAGTCAGCACAGATACGCAGTATTTT; cdr3_aa: CASSLVSTDTQYF
d_call: NA; j_call: TRBJ2-5; v_call: TRBV7-9; clone_size: NA; cdr3_nt: TGTGCCAGCAGCTTAGCAATAGGAACCCAAGAGACCCAGTACTTC; cdr3_aa: CASSLAIGTQETQYF
d_call: NA; j_call: TRBJ2-3; v_call: TRBV5-1; clone_size: NA; cdr3_nt: TGCGCCAGCAGCCAGAACACAGATACGCAGTATTTT; cdr3_aa: CASSQNTDTQYF
d_call: TRBD2; j_call: TRBJ2-3; v_call: TRBV6-4; clone_size: NA; cdr3_nt: TGTGCCAGCAGTGAGGGACTAGCGACAGATACGCAGTATTTT; cdr3_aa: CASSEGLATDTQYF
d_call: TRBD1; j_call: TRBJ2-2; v_call: TRBV7-2; clone_size: NA; cdr3_nt: TGTGCCAGCAGCTTCCAGGGGGCATACGGGGAGCTGTTTTTT; cdr3_aa: CASSFQGAYGELFF
d_call: NA; j_call: TRBJ2-3; v_call: TRBV28; clone_size: NA; cdr3_nt: TGTGCCAGCAGTTTATGGTCATCCCCTAGCACAGATACGCAGTATTTT; cdr3_aa: CASSLWSSPSTDTQYF
d_call: TRBD2; j_call: TRBJ2-7; v_call: TRBV7-7; clone_size: NA; cdr3_nt: TGTGCTAGCAGCGGGGGGGGAGGGCCCTCCTACGAGCAGTACTTC; cdr3_aa: CASSGGGGPSYEQYF
d_call: TRBD1; j_call: TRBJ1-2; v_call: TRBV11-2; clone_size: NA; cdr3_nt: TGTGCCAGCAGCTTATCGGGACAGACTAACTATGGCTACACCTTC; cdr3_aa: CASSLSGQTNYGYTF
d_call: NA; j_call: TRBJ1-5; v_call: TRBV27; clone_size: NA; cdr3_nt: TGTGCCAGCAGTCGCAATCAGCCCCAGCATTTT; cdr3_aa: CASSRNQPQHF
d_call: TRBD1; j_call: TRBJ1-2; v_call: TRBV6-5; clone_size: NA; cdr3_nt: TGTGCCAGCAGGGTACAGGGGGCTGGCTACACCTTC; cdr3_aa: CASRVQGAGYTF
d_call: NA; j_call: TRBJ1-6; v_call: TRBV6-5; clone_size: NA; cdr3_nt: TGTGCCAGCAGTTACGGGAGCTCCTATAATTCACCCCTCCACTTT; cdr3_aa: CASSYGSSYNSPLHF
d_call: NA; j_call: TRBJ2-7; v_call: TRBV24-1; clone_size: NA; cdr3_nt: TGTGCCACCAGTTTACTGTCCTCCTACGAGCAGTACTTC; cdr3_aa: CATSLLSSYEQYF
d_call: TRBD2; j_call: TRBJ2-1; v_call: TRBV7-2; clone_size: NA; cdr3_nt: TGTGCCAGCAGCTTAGCACTAGCGGGAGGGGAGCAGTTCTTC; cdr3_aa: CASSLALAGGEQFF
d_call: NA; j_call: TRBJ2-7; v_call: TRBV3-1/TRBV3-2; clone_size: NA; cdr3_nt: TGTGCCAGCAGCCACCGACAGGCCTACGAGCAGTACTTC; cdr3_aa: CASSHRQAYEQYF
d_call: NA; j_call: TRBJ1-5; v_call: TRBV10-3; clone_size: NA; cdr3_nt: TGTGCCATCAGTGTGGGCGTAGGTCAGCCCCAGCATTTT; cdr3_aa: CAISVGVGQPQHF
d_call: NA; j_call: TRBJ2-3; v_call: TRBV11-2; clone_size: few; cdr3_nt: TGTGCCAGCAGCTTATACGGCACAGATACGCAGTATTTT; cdr3_aa: CASSLYGTDTQYF
d_call: NA; j_call: TRBJ2-3; v_call: TRBV5-1; clone_size: once; cdr3_nt: TGCGCCAGCAGAGGCGGGGCGGGCACAGATACGCAGTATTTT; cdr3_aa: CASRGGAGTDTQYF
d_call: TRBD1; j_call: TRBJ2-1; v_call: TRBV18; clone_size: NA; cdr3_nt: TGTGCCAGCTCACGGGACAGCAATGAGCAGTTCTTC; cdr3_aa: CASSRDSNEQFF
d_call: NA; j_call: TRBJ1-1; v_call: TRBV15; clone_size: once; cdr3_nt: TGTGCCACCAGCAGAGGGGGGGGGAACACTGAAGCTTTCTTT; cdr3_aa: CATSRGGGNTEAFF
d_call: NA; j_call: TRBJ1-2; v_call: TRBV29-1; clone_size: NA; cdr3_nt: TGCAGCGTGACAGGCGGGCATGGCTACACCTTC; cdr3_aa: CSVTGGHGYTF
d_call: NA; j_call: TRBJ1-4; v_call: TRBV28; clone_size: NA; cdr3_nt: TGTGCCAGCAGACCTACAGGGATGTATGAAAAACTGTTTTTT; cdr3_aa: CASRPTGMYEKLFF
d_call: NA; j_call: TRBJ1-6; v_call: TRBV11-2; clone_size: once; cdr3_nt: TGTGCCAGCAGCTTAAGGCGGTATAATTCACCCCTCCACTTT; cdr3_aa: CASSLRRYNSPLHF
d_call: TRBD2; j_call: TRBJ2-7; v_call: TRBV19; clone_size: NA; cdr3_nt: TGTGCCAGTAGTATAGAGCGGGAGGGGGGAGAGCAGTACTTC; cdr3_aa: CASSIEREGGEQYF